The present TCR beta chain was sequenced within a study of control samples from healthy donors and cancer patients. V was clipped by 0 bases and J by 4 bases, with 13 bases between them. Germline CDR1 is SGHRS and CDR2 is YFSETQ. The CDR3 runs to 15 residues. Method: immunoSEQ multiplex PCR; TCRdb's copy keeps in-frame clones and lacks some. Altogether about 140,000 clones are present, about 88% being singletons, with the ten largest covering approximately 9%. Specimen: blood. The chain uses TRBV5-1 and TRBJ1-1; tentative D call: TRBD1 (5 bases). This sequence originates from a woman aged 25 to 39 in good health. The CDR3: CASSLEPGVTTEAFF. The DNA of the CDR3 is TGCGCCAGCAGCTTGGAGCCGGGGGTGACCACTGAAGCTTTCTTT.